Shown below are 32 T cell receptor beta chains from a single sample sequenced in a study of cytomegalovirus exposure and HLA in healthy donors listed by TCRdb under 2017. Library creation used the immunoSEQ multiplex PCR assay. For the multiplex PCR, a mixture combining 60 forward primers for TCR Vbeta segments and 13 reverse primers for TCR Jbeta segments was used. Sourced from immuneACCESS, this table was stored by TCRdb with only in-frame sequences that have V and J called. A share of the clones is absent; for the studies checked, an unresolved V gene accounts for under half, and the remainder has no known explanation. This sample lists around 200,000 clones; roughly 80% were detected once. Jointly, the top ten make up about 1.8% of the sample. The sequencing sample was made of PBMCs. These receptors were collected from a middle-aged man in good health and CMV-seronegative.

This sequence joins TRBV27 and TRBJ2-1; no clear D gene. Germline CDR1 and CDR2: MNHEY and SMNVEV (reference sequence). The V gene lost 2 bases and the J gene lost 7 bases, with 15 bases spanning the gap. This CDR3 has 15 residues. The CDR3 loop is CASSLSGEAGNEQFF. CDR3 nucleotide sequence: TGTGCCAGCAGTTTAAGTGGAGAGGCCGGGAATGAGCAGTTCTTC.

The chain carries TRBV19 and TRBJ2-2; 9 nucleotides align to TRBD1. CDR1 and CDR2 (germline): LNHDA, SQIVND (reference sequence). J lost 4 bases, V lost 7 bases, and 7 bases had no gene match. There are 15 residues in the CDR3. The CDR3 spells CASKRTGDGTGELFF. The CDR3 region has the DNA TGTGCCAGTAAGCGGACAGGGGACGGCACCGGGGAGCTGTTTTTT.

This sequence joins TRBV19 and TRBJ1-4; unclear D gene. The V gene lost 3 bases and the J gene lost 6 bases, with 5 bases spanning the gap. Per germline, CDR1 LNHDA and CDR2 SQIVND (reference sequence). The CDR3 loop spans 12 amino acids. The CDR3 protein is CASSMTHEKLFF. As DNA, the CDR3 is TGTGCCAGTAGTATGACACATGAAAAACTGTTTTTT. Supplemented by reference TRBV19 and TRBJ1-4, the full variable domain reads DGGITQSPKYLFRKEGQNVTLSCEQNLNHDAMYWYRQDPGQGLRLIYYSQIVNDFQKGDIAEGYSVSREKKESFPLTVTSAQKNPTAFYLCASSMTHEKLFFGSGTQLSVL.

Written as DNA, the CDR3 is TGTGCCAGCAGCCCGGACAGGGGGGGAGATACGCAGTATTTT. Protein sequence: CASSPDRGGDTQYF. This chain joins TRBV7-9 and TRBJ2-3, with 10 bases aligning to TRBD1. The V segment lost 5 bases and the J segment 5 bases; nucleotides outside the gene matches: 4. Per germline, CDR1 SEHNR and CDR2 FQNEAQ (reference sequence). The CDR3 contains 14 residues. Full variable domain (remainder filled in from reference TRBV7-9 and TRBJ2-3): DTGVSQNPRHKITKRGQNVTFRCDPISEHNRLYWYRQTLGQGPEFLTYFQNEAQLEKSRLLSDRFSAERPKGSFSTLEIQRTEQGDSAMYLCASSPDRGGDTQYFGPGTRLTVL.

This chain connects TRBV5-4 to TRBJ2-3; 10 nucleotides align to TRBD2. This CDR3 is 15 amino acids long. Germline CDR1 is SGHNT and CDR2 is YYREEE (reference sequence). With 10 bases clipped from V and 4 bases from J, the junction kept 12 bases outside the gene matches. Here the CDR3 reads CAGSASGSRADTQYF. The CDR3 DNA reads as TGTGCCGGGTCCGCTAGCGGGAGTAGGGCAGATACGCAGTATTTT.

V usage is TRBV4-1 and J usage is TRBJ2-1; D possibly corresponds to TRBD1 (6 bases). The V end was cut by 4 bases, the J end by 0 bases, with 13 bases between. Germline values: CDR1 MGHRA, CDR2 YSYEKL. The CDR3 is made up of 16 amino acids. The CDR3 loop reads CASSPRGGSSYNEQFF. In nucleotides, the CDR3 is TGCGCCAGCAGCCCCCGTGGGGGCAGCTCCTACAATGAGCAGTTCTTC.

V usage is TRBV6-5 and J usage is TRBJ1-2; 9 nucleotides line up with TRBD1. CDR3 size: 14 residues. Germline V gene lookup returns CDR1 MNHEY and CDR2 SVGAGI. V lost 4 bases, J lost 8 bases, and 8 bases stayed unmatched. The CDR3 reads CASSWTGESVGYTF. The CDR3 nucleotides are TGTGCCAGCAGTTGGACAGGGGAGAGTGTGGGCTACACCTTC.

The chain joins TRBV28 to TRBJ1-5; no clear D gene. There are 14 residues in the CDR3. CDR1 is MDHEN and CDR2 is SYDVKM in the germline V gene. Between the trimmed V and J ends, which lost 7 bases and 1 base, there was a span of 11 bases. CDR3 protein: CASKAGGSNQPQHF. The CDR3 nucleotides read TGTGCCAGCAAGGCAGGCGGGAGCAATCAGCCCCAGCATTTT.

This chain joins TRBV28 and TRBJ1-1, with D perhaps matching TRBD1 (5 bases). CDR1 is MDHEN, CDR2 SYDVKM, per germline. V was cut by 6 bases and J by 0 bases, with 14 bases left in between. This CDR3 is built from 15 residues. The CDR3 sequence: CASRPGDSMNTEAFF. For the CDR3, the DNA is TGTGCCAGCAGGCCGGGAGACAGCATGAACACTGAAGCTTTCTTT.

This sequence joins TRBV7-3 and TRBJ2-1; the match to TRBD2 covers 9 bases. Germline CDR1 is SGHTA and CDR2 is FQGTGA. Unmatched junction bases numbered 11, after V lost 2 bases and J lost 6 bases. The CDR3 has 17 amino acids. The CDR3 DNA sequence: TGTGCCAGCAGCTTACGCGGGGGGGGGTCGAAGCTCAATGAGCAGTTCTTC. Protein: CASSLRGGGSKLNEQFF.

The chain has TRBV6-6 and TRBJ2-7, with 10 bases aligning to TRBD1. This CDR3 is 15 amino acids long. After removal of 4 bases from V and 6 bases from J, the junction contained 9 bases not matched to a gene. Germline CDR1 MNHNY, CDR2 SVGAGI (reference sequence). The CDR3 nucleotides read TGTGCCAGCAGTTCCGACAGGGGGCAATCTGGCGAGCAGTACTTC. Protein sequence: CASSSDRGQSGEQYF.

Here the CDR3 reads CASAGHQPQHF. As DNA, the CDR3 is TGTGCCAGCGCAGGGCATCAGCCCCAGCATTTT. The chain joins TRBV28 to TRBJ1-5, with D tentatively TRBD1 (5 bases). Germline loops: CDR1 MDHEN, CDR2 SYDVKM. V was pared by 8 bases and J by 5 bases, with 7 bases between. CDR3 length: 11 residues. The entire variable domain, with the rest obtained from reference TRBV28 and TRBJ1-5, is as follows: DVKVTQSSRYLVKRTGEKVFLECVQDMDHENMFWYRQDPGLGLRLIYFSYDVKMKEKGDIPEGYSVSREKKERFSLILESASTNQTSMYLCASAGHQPQHFGDGTRLSIL.

V gene TRBV19 combines with J gene TRBJ2-7; 8 nucleotides match TRBD2. CDR1 LNHDA and CDR2 SQIVND come from the germline V gene (reference sequence). The CDR3 has 15 residues. V shed 2 bases, J shed 2 bases, and the junction held 5 bases outside the gene matches. The CDR3 spells CASSIKAGVPYEQYF. CDR3 nucleotides: TGTGCCAGTAGTATAAAAGCGGGAGTTCCCTACGAGCAGTACTTC. Using reference TRBV19 and TRBJ2-7 for the parts outside the CDR3, the full variable domain is DGGITQSPKYLFRKEGQNVTLSCEQNLNHDAMYWYRQDPGQGLRLIYYSQIVNDFQKGDIAEGYSVSREKKESFPLTVTSAQKNPTAFYLCASSIKAGVPYEQYFGPGTRLTVT.

The chain recombines TRBV27 with TRBJ2-3; D ambiguous. The CDR3 sequence is 13 residues long. Germline assignment: CDR1 MNHEY and CDR2 SMNVEV (reference sequence). V shed 7 bases and J shed 0 bases, with 8 bases lying between them. The CDR3: CASNDLSTDTQYF. The CDR3 region has the DNA TGTGCCAGCAATGACTTGAGCACAGATACGCAGTATTTT.

V gene TRBV11-2 combines with J gene TRBJ2-7; 11 nucleotides line up with TRBD1. CDR3 length: 15 amino acids. Trimming removed 5 bases from V and 3 bases from J; junction bases left unmatched: 6. Looked up from germline, CDR1 is SGHAT and CDR2 is FQNNGV. CDR3 sequence (DNA): TGTGCCAGCAGCCGACCGGGACAGGGGGTCTACGAGCAGTACTTC. Translating gives CASSRPGQGVYEQYF.

The rearrangement joins TRBV10-2 to TRBJ2-7; D unresolved. The germline V gene encodes CDR1 WSHSY and CDR2 SAAADI. The CDR3 totals 12 residues. V shed 3 bases and J shed 2 bases, with 5 bases lying between them. In nucleotides, the CDR3 is TGCGCCAGCAGTGACAGGACCTACGAGCAGTACTTC. Protein: CASSDRTYEQYF.

The chain carries TRBV19 and TRBJ1-1, with TRBD1 matching 9 bases. Germline V gene data show CDR1 as LNHDA and CDR2 as SQIVND (reference sequence). V trimming: 5 bases; J trimming: 3 bases; junction bases outside the gene matches: 7. CDR3 length equals 15 residues. The CDR3 DNA reads TGTGCCAGTAGTTTTATACAGGGGGCTGACACTGAAGCTTTCTTT. It yields the protein CASSFIQGADTEAFF.

The genes are TRBV10-1 and TRBJ2-1; D possibly corresponds to TRBD2 (5 bases). From germline, CDR1 is WNHNN and CDR2 SYGVQD (reference sequence). The CDR3 extends over 14 amino acids. V lost 3 bases and J 4 bases, leaving 10 bases between the germline ends. CDR3 region: CASSDSGGYNEQFF. Here the CDR3 DNA reads TGCGCCAGCAGTGATTCAGGAGGATACAATGAGCAGTTCTTC.

The chain uses TRBV2 and TRBJ1-2; maybe TRBD1 (5 bases). Germline CDR1 and CDR2: SNHLY and FYNNEI. This CDR3 comprises 12 residues. The V and J ends lost 6 bases and 7 bases respectively, with 12 bases between them. The CDR3 is CASRPDSFGYTF. The CDR3 nucleotides read TGTGCCAGCAGGCCCGACAGTTTTGGCTACACCTTC. Variable domain in full (rest from reference TRBV2 and TRBJ1-2): EPEVTQTPSHQVTQMGQEVILRCVPISNHLYFYWYRQILGQKVEFLVSFYNNEISEKSEIFDDQFSVERPDGSNFTLKIRSTKLEDSAMYFCASRPDSFGYTFGSGTRLTVV.

V and J are TRBV28 and TRBJ2-5, with D maybe TRBD2 (6 bases). This CDR3 region has 16 residues. The germline V gene has CDR1 MDHEN and CDR2 SYDVKM. V was trimmed by 4 bases and J by 5 bases, leaving 20 bases between them. This chain's CDR3 is CASSSTSGTRGETQYF. The CDR3 DNA sequence: TGTGCCAGCAGTTCCACCAGCGGAACACGGGGGGAGACCCAGTACTTC.

The V and J genes are TRBV13 and TRBJ2-1, with D possibly matching TRBD1 (6 bases). The length of the CDR3 is 16 residues. The germline gives CDR1 PRHDT, CDR2 FYEKMQ (reference sequence). V shed 6 bases and J shed 1 base, with 16 bases lying between them. For the CDR3, the DNA is TGTGCCAGCAGTCAGGCCGGGACACCTTCCTACAATGAGCAGTTCTTC. Encoded protein: CASSQAGTPSYNEQFF.

The chain's CDR3 is CASSVLQGGGNQPQHF. The DNA for the CDR3 is TGTGCCAGCAGTGTTCTACAGGGTGGGGGCAATCAGCCCCAGCATTTT. This chain links TRBV6-1 with TRBJ1-5; a weak D match, TRBD1 (6 bases). Trimming took off 4 bases at V and 2 bases at J, with 15 bases between the two ends. The CDR3 is 16 amino acids. Germline lookup yields CDR1 MNHNS and CDR2 SASEGT.

CDR3 region: CASSQTGQETEAFF. The CDR3 DNA sequence: TGTGCCAGCAGCCAAACGGGACAGGAGACTGAAGCTTTCTTT. The chain carries TRBV4-2 and TRBJ1-1, with 8 bases fitting TRBD1. V shed 2 bases, J shed 5 bases, and the junction held 4 bases outside the gene matches. From germline, CDR1 is LGHNA and CDR2 YNFKEQ. CDR3 length: 14 amino acids.

The chain has TRBV4-1 and TRBJ2-3, with 9 bases identical to TRBD2. The CDR3 sequence is 16 residues long. Germline V CDR1 and CDR2: MGHRA, YSYEKL. Trimming cost V 1 base and J 3 bases; bases outside gene matches: 5. The CDR3 DNA sequence: TGCGCCAGCAGCCAAGTTCCTAGCGGGGATACAGATACGCAGTATTTT. It translates to CASSQVPSGDTDTQYF.

In this sample, this clone turned up once. V gene TRBV6-1 combines with J gene TRBJ2-7; 7 nucleotides match TRBD1. The CDR3 covers 16 residues. The V gene end was trimmed by 0 bases and the J gene end by 2 bases; junction bases not matched to a gene: 7. CDR1 is MNHNS and CDR2 is SASEGT in the germline V gene. This chain's CDR3 is CASSEAARGITYEQYF. CDR3 coding DNA: TGTGCCAGCAGTGAAGCCGCCAGGGGGATTACCTACGAGCAGTACTTC.

This rearrangement joins TRBV7-3 to TRBJ2-5; TRBD2 aligns across 10 bases. The J call is in doubt because the DNA end fits TRBJ2-7 better. CDR1 and CDR2 (germline): SGHTA, FQGTGA. This CDR3 has 13 amino acids. CDR3 in DNA: TGTGCCAGCAGCGCTAGCGGGAGTTACGAGCAGTACTTC. This codes for CASSASGSYEQYF.

The J gene is TRBJ2-1, the V gene TRBV9; TRBD2 matches 10 bases. This CDR3 contains 15 residues. V lost 4 bases, J lost 6 bases, and 7 bases stayed unmatched. In germline, CDR1 is SGDLS, CDR2 YYNGEE. CDR3: CASSPGLAETNEQFF. CDR3 bases: TGTGCCAGCAGCCCAGGACTAGCGGAAACCAATGAGCAGTTCTTC. Complete variable domain (other parts from reference TRBV9 and TRBJ2-1): DSGVTQTPKHLITATGQRVTLRCSPRSGDLSVYWYQQSLDQGLQFLIQYYNGEERAKGNILERFSAQQFPDLHSELNLSSLELGDSALYFCASSPGLAETNEQFFGPGTRLTVL.

CDR3: CASSSSGRAGEQYF. DNA for the CDR3: TGTGCCAGCAGCTCTAGCGGGAGGGCCGGAGAGCAGTACTTC. The V gene is TRBV5-4, the J gene TRBJ2-5; TRBD2 agrees at 12 bases. The CDR3 is 14 amino acids. With V trimmed by 3 bases and J by 11 bases, 8 bases remained unmatched. Germline CDR1 is SGHNT and CDR2 is YYREEE (reference sequence).

The chain employs TRBV7-2 and TRBJ2-7; 13 bases align to TRBD2. The CDR3 runs 18 residues. Looked up from germline, CDR1 is SGHTA and CDR2 is FQGNSA. The ends lost 5 bases at V and 3 bases at J; junction bases unmatched: 13. CDR3 bases: TGTGCCAGCAGCCCCCAGCCACCGGGACTAGCGGGAAGCTACGAGCAGTACTTC. This translates into CASSPQPPGLAGSYEQYF. The complete variable domain, with remaining parts taken from reference TRBV7-2 and TRBJ2-7, reads GAGVSQSPSNKVTEKGKDVELRCDPISGHTALYWYRQSLGQGLEFLIYFQGNSAPDKSGLPSDRFSAERTGGSVSTLTIQRTQQEDSAVYLCASSPQPPGLAGSYEQYFGPGTRLTVT.

This clone was recorded once. The V and J genes are TRBV5-1 and TRBJ1-4, with D possibly TRBD1 on 5 matching bases. CDR3 length: 16 amino acids. Germline CDR1 SGHRS, CDR2 YFSETQ. Between the trimmed V and J ends, which lost 0 bases and 7 bases, there was a span of 16 bases. CDR3 DNA sequence: TGCGCCAGCAGCTTGGAGGGCGGGGCGTCGATTGAAAAACTGTTTTTT. Its protein product is CASSLEGGASIEKLFF.

The chain couples TRBV6-4 to TRBJ2-3, with D possibly matching TRBD2 (5 bases). The CDR3 spans 14 residues. V was pared by 2 bases and J by 4 bases, with 10 bases between. Germline loops: CDR1 MRHNA, CDR2 SNTAGT. The CDR3 here is CASSDTSGADTQYF. The DNA of the CDR3 is TGTGCCAGCAGTGACACCAGCGGAGCAGATACGCAGTATTTT.

This clone was counted a few times. This sequence joins TRBV28 and TRBJ2-1, with 7 bases identical to TRBD2. The germline V gene has CDR1 MDHEN and CDR2 SYDVKM. There are 14 residues in the CDR3. V dropped 1 base and J dropped 6; count of bases not matched to a gene: 3. CDR3: CASSLSAGLNEQFF. Here the CDR3 DNA reads TGTGCCAGCAGTTTATCAGCGGGGCTCAATGAGCAGTTCTTC.